The 14 T cell receptor beta chains listed next were all sequenced from one sample in a study of OX40 agonist ivuxolimab in advanced cancers. Library preparation was by the immunoSEQ multiplex PCR assay. TCRdb retrieved this table from immuneACCESS and kept in-frame rearrangements only. Not all clones are present; in checked studies, unresolved V genes account for under half, and no reason is known for the remainder. In all, the sample holds roughly 57,000 clones, and roughly three quarters of those were seen once. Of the sample, 2% to 2.5% is held by the ten largest clones. Material: CD4+ or CD8+ T cells sorted from blood, obtained in a trial of the OX40 agonist ivuxolimab. Source of these receptors: an adult with an advanced solid tumor such as melanoma, head and neck, liver or kidney cancer.

Only a few counts were recorded for this clone. The CDR3 DNA reads TGTGCCAGCAGCTTAGAACTAGCCCACGAGCAGTACTTC. Protein product: CASSLELAHEQYF. This sequence joins TRBV7-2 and TRBJ2-7; a weak D match, TRBD2 (6 bases). The CDR3 spans 13 residues. V was clipped by 1 base and J by 5 bases, with 9 bases between them. Germline V gene data show CDR1 as SGHTA and CDR2 as FQGNSA.

The chain is built from TRBV2 and TRBJ1-5; 7 bases fit TRBD1. CDR3 length: 16 amino acids. Germline V gives CDR1 SNHLY, CDR2 FYNNEI. The V and J ends lost 6 bases and 2 bases, in that order; junction bases with no gene match: 10. CDR3 amino acids: CASRKNEGAGNQPQHF. The CDR3 region has the DNA TGTGCCAGCAGGAAAAACGAGGGGGCCGGCAATCAGCCCCAGCATTTT.

The chain carries TRBV5-1 and TRBJ2-1; 12 bases are a match to TRBD2. Unmatched junction bases numbered 9, after V lost 4 bases and J lost 10 bases. The CDR3 sequence is 15 residues long. Germline V gene sequence: CDR1 SGHRS, CDR2 YFSETQ. The CDR3 DNA reads TGCGCCAGCAGCCTTCCTAGCGGGAGGGCCATCGAGCAGTTCTTC. Translation gives CASSLPSGRAIEQFF.

The chain employs TRBV30 and TRBJ2-2; 7 bases align to TRBD2. The CDR3 covers 22 residues. Germline trimming cut 0 bases from V and 5 bases from J; bases unmatched to any gene: 27. The germline V gene has CDR1 GTSNPN and CDR2 SVGIG (reference sequence). The CDR3 region has the DNA TGTGCCTGGAGTGTCTGGGATCCCTCCGGGGGAGGGAGCCAAAAACGAACCGGGGAGCTGTTTTTT. Its translation: CAWSVWDPSGGGSQKRTGELFF.

The sample holds a few counts of this clone. A read error may account for a junction end that differs from germline. The V call is TRBV2, the J call TRBJ1-5, with 9 bases fitting TRBD1. Per germline, CDR1 SNHLY and CDR2 FYNNEI. CDR3 length equals 14 residues. CDR3 nucleotides: TGTGCCAGCATCCTCGACAGGGGGAATCGGCCCCAGCATTTT. Amino acid sequence: CASILDRGNRPQHF.

The chain uses TRBV7-8 and TRBJ2-7; 9 bases line up with TRBD1. In germline, CDR1 is SGHVS, CDR2 FQNEAQ. The V and J ends lost 3 bases and 6 bases, in that order; junction bases with no gene match: 6. The CDR3 is made up of 14 amino acids. Here the CDR3 DNA reads TGTGCCAGCAGCTTTCTCGTACAGGGGGCCGAGCAGTACTTC. Translated: CASSFLVQGAEQYF.

The chain uses TRBV27 and TRBJ2-1; 10 bases line up with TRBD2. Per the germline V gene, CDR1 is MNHEY and CDR2 is SMNVEV (reference sequence). This CDR3 is 19 amino acids long. Germline trimming cut 0 bases from V and 0 bases from J; bases unmatched to any gene: 8. CDR3 nucleotide sequence: TGTGCCAGCAGTTTATCGGGGACTAGCGCCCTCAGCTCCTACAATGAGCAGTTCTTC. The encoded protein is CASSLSGTSALSSYNEQFF.

This clone has a handful of counts. The chain employs TRBV5-1 and TRBJ1-2; D not certain. The CDR3 has 13 amino acids. Germline-derived CDR1 and CDR2 are SGHRS and YFSETQ. Trimming pared 0 bases from V and 5 bases from J, leaving 8 bases between. In DNA form, the CDR3 reads TGCGCCAGCAGCTTGGAGGCGGCATATGGCTACACCTTC. This codes for CASSLEAAYGYTF.

V usage is TRBV4-2 and J usage is TRBJ2-7; weak D call: TRBD1 (6 bases). The V gene's germline CDR1 is LGHNA and CDR2 YNFKEQ. The CDR3 is made up of 14 amino acids. Trimming pared 1 base from V and 2 bases from J, leaving 9 bases between. The CDR3 here is CASSQARGPYEQYF. CDR3 nucleotide sequence: TGTGCCAGCAGCCAAGCCAGGGGCCCCTACGAGCAGTACTTC.

The chain recombines TRBV4-3 with TRBJ1-2; the D is unclear. Trimming pared 0 bases from V and 4 bases from J, leaving 9 bases between. Looked up from germline, CDR1 is LGHNA and CDR2 is YSLEER. CDR3 length: 14 amino acids. In nucleotides, the CDR3 is TGCGCCAGCAGCCAAGATTTCTACCCCTATGGCTACACCTTC. It yields the protein CASSQDFYPYGYTF.

The V call is TRBV4-3, the J call TRBJ1-6; no definite D call. The germline CDR1 and CDR2 sequences are LGHNA and YSLEER. Trimming took off 1 base at V and 5 bases at J, with 6 bases between the two ends. This CDR3 is built from 14 residues. CDR3: CASSQGQDNSPLHF. The CDR3 DNA reads as TGCGCCAGCAGCCAAGGGCAGGATAATTCACCCCTCCACTTT.

This clone occurred once. The chain joins TRBV5-8 to TRBJ2-4; 11 bases map to TRBD2. V was pared by 0 bases and J by 6 bases, with 2 bases of the junction left unmatched. This CDR3 has 15 residues. The V gene's germline CDR1 is SGHTS and CDR2 YDEGEE. CDR3 protein: CASSLVSGGGNIQYF. For the CDR3, the DNA is TGTGCCAGCAGCTTGGTTAGCGGGGGGGGAAACATTCAGTACTTC. The entire variable domain, with the rest obtained from reference TRBV5-8 and TRBJ2-4, is as follows: EAGVTQSPTHLIKTRGQQATLRCSPISGHTSVYWYQQALGLGLQFLLWYDEGEERNRGNFPPRFSGRQFPNYSSELNVNALELEDSALYLCASSLVSGGGNIQYFGAGTRLSVL.

This clone was seen a single time. The J gene is TRBJ2-3, the V gene TRBV2, with TRBD2 identical over 7 bases. The CDR3 length is 15 residues. CDR1 and CDR2 (germline): SNHLY, FYNNEI. The J segment lost 1 base and the V segment lost 4 bases, leaving 5 bases of the junction unmatched. CDR3 loop: CASSVLAGGTDTQYF. CDR3 in DNA: TGTGCCAGCAGTGTTTTGGCGGGGGGCACAGATACGCAGTATTTT.

This clone appeared many times. In DNA form, the CDR3 reads TGTGCCAGCAGTCGGGACAGGGGAAGCTACGAGCAGTACTTC. Amino acids: CASSRDRGSYEQYF. This chain connects TRBV6-5 to TRBJ2-7; TRBD1 matches at 10 bases. This CDR3 comprises 14 residues. V was clipped by 5 bases and J by 3 bases; unmatched bases: 4. CDR1 is MNHEY, CDR2 SVGAGI, per germline.